This T cell receptor beta chain derives from a study of blood T cell repertoires in COVID-19. Looking at the study overall: The origin of the acute and convalescent COVID-19 samples was the United States, Italy and Spain. Sources were T cells, B-cell-depleted T cells, or PBMCs; the material itself was cDNA or gDNA.

Original analysis: By means of reference gene primer amplification, nucleated cell counts were estimated. Profiled with immunoSEQ multiplex PCR; TCRdb holds only in-frame clones, not every one. D and trimming come from the DNA, and the V and J calls and clone size come from that table. The data contain approximately 140,000 clones, under 85% of them seen just once; the ten biggest clones take up about 6.4%. The CDR3 has 13 residues. Germline-derived CDR1 and CDR2 are MNHEY and SVGAGI. V lost 6 bases to trimming and J lost 9 bases, with 12 bases between them. This chain connects TRBV6-5 to TRBJ1-6, with a tentative D call TRBD1 (6 bases). The TCR originated in a human donor in a cohort sampled during active COVID-19. Sequencing was done on a sample of peripheral blood. CDR3 coding DNA: TGTGCCAGCAGCCAGGGGTCTGGTTCACCCCTCCACTTT. As protein: CASSQGSGSPLHF.